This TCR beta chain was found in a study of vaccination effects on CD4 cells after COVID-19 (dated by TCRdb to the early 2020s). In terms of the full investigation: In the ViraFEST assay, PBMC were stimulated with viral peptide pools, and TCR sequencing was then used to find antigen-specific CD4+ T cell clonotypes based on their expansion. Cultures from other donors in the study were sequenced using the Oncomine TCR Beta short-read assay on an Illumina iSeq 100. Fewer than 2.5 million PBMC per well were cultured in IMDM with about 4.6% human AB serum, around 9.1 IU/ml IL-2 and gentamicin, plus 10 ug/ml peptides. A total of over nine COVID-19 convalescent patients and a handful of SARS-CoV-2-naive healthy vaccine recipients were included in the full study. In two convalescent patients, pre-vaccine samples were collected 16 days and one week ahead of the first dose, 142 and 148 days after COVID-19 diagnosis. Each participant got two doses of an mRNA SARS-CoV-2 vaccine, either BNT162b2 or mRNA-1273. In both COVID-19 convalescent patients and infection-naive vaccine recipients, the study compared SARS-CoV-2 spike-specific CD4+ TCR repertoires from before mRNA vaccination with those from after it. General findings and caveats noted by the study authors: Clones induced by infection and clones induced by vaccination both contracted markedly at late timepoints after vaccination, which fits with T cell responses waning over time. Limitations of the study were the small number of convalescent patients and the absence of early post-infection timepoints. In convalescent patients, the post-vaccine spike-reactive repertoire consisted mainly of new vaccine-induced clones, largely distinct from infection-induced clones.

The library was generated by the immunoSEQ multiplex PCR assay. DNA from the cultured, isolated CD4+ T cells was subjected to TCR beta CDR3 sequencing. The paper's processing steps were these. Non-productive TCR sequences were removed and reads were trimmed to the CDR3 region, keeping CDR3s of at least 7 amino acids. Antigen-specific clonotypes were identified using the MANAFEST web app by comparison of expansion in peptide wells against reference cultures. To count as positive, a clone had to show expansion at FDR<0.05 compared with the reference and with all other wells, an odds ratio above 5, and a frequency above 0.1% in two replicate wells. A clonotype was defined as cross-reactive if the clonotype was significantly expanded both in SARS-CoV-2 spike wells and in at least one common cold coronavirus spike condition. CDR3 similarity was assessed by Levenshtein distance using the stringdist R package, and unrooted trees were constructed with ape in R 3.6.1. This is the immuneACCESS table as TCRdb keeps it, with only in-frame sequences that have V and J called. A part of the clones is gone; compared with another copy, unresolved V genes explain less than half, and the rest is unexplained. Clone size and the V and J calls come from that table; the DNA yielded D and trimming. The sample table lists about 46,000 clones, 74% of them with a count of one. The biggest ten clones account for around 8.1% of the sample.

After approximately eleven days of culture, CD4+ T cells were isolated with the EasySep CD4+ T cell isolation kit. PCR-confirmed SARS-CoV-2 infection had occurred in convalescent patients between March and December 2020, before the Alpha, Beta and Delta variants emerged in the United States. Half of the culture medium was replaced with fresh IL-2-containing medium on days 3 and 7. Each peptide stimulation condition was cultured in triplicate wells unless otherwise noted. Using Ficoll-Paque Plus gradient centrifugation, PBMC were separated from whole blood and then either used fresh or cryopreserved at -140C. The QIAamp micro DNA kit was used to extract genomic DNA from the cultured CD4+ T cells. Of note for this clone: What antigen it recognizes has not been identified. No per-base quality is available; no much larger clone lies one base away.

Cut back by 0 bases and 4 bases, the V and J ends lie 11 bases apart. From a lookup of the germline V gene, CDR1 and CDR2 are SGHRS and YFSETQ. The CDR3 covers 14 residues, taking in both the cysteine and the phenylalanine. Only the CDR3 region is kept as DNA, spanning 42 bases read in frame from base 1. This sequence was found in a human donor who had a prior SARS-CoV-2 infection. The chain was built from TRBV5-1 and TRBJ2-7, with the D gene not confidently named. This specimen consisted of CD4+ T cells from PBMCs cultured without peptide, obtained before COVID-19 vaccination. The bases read TGCGCCAGCAGCTTGGGAATGGACGGATACGAGCAGTACTTC. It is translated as CASSLGMDGYEQYF.